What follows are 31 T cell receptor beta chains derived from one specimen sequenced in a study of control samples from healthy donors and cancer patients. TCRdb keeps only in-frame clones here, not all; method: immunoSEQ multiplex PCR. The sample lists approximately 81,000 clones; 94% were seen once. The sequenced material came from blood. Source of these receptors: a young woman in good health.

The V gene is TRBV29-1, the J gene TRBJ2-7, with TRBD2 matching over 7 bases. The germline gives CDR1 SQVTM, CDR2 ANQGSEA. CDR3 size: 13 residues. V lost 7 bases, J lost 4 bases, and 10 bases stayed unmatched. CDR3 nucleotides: TGCAGCGCCGGAGGCGGGAGTAATTACGAGCAGTACTTC. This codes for CSAGGGSNYEQYF.

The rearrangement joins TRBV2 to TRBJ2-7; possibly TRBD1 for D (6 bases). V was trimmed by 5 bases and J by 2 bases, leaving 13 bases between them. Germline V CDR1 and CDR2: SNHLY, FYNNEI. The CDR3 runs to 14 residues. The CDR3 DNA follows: TGTGCCAGCAGTACCGGGACACGACCCTACGAGCAGTACTTC. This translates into CASSTGTRPYEQYF.

The CDR3 here is CASSLTTIAGEQFF. CDR3 DNA sequence: TGTGCCAGCAGCTTAACGACTATAGCGGGAGAGCAGTTCTTC. J is TRBJ2-1 and V is TRBV7-3; 8 bases align to TRBD2. The germline gives CDR1 SGHTA, CDR2 FQGTGA. Losses at the gene ends were 0 bases for V and 10 bases for J; bases not matched to a gene: 5. This CDR3 spans 14 amino acids.

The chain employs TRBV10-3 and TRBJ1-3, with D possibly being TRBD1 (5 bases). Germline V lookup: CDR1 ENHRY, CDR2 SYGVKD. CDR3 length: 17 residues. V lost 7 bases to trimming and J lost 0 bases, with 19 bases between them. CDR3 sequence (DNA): TGTGCCATCACCCCAGGGTGGGCGGGTAGCTCTGGAAACACCATATATTTT. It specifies CAITPGWAGSSGNTIYF.

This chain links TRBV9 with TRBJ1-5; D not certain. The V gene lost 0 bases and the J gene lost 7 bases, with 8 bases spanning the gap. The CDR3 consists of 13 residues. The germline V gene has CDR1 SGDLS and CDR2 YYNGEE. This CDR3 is CASSVDGWQPQHF. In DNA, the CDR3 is TGTGCCAGCAGCGTAGACGGGTGGCAGCCCCAGCATTTT.

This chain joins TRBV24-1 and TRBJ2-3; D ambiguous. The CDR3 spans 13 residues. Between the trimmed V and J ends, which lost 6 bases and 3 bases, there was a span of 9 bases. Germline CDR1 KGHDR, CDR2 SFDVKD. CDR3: CATSSRSTDTQYF. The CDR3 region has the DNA TGTGCCACCAGTAGTCGCTCGACAGATACGCAGTATTTT.

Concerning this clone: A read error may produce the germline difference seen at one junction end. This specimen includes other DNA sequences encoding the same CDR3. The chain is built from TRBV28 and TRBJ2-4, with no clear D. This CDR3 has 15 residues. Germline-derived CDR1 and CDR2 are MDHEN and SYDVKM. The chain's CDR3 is CASSRSGVSKNIQYF. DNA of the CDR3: TGCGCCAGCAGTCGCTCTGGGGTATCCAAAAACATTCAGTACTTC.

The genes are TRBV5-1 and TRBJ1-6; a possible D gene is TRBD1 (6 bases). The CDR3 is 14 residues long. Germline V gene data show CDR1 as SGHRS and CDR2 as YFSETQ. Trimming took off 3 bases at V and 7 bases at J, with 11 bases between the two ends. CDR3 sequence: CASSSRDTNSPLHF. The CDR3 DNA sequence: TGCGCCAGCAGCTCCCGGGACACCAATTCACCCCTCCACTTT.

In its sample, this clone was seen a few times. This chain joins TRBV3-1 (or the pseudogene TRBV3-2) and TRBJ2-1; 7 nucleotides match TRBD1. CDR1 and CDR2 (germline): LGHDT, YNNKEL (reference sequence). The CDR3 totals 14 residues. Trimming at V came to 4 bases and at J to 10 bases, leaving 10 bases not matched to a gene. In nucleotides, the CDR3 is TGTGCCAGCAGCCGAAGACAGGGCCTCGGGGAGCAGTTCTTC. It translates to CASSRRQGLGEQFF.

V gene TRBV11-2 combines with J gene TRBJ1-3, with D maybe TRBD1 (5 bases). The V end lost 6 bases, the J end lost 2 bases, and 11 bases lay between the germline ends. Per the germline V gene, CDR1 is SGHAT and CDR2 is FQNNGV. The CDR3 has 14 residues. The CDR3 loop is CASSPLGAGNTIYF. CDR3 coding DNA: TGTGCCAGCAGTCCTCTGGGGGCTGGAAACACCATATATTTT.

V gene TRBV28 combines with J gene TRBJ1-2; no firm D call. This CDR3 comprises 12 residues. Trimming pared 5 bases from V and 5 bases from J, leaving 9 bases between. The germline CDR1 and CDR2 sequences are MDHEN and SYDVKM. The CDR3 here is CASSEGPYGYTF. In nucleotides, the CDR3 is TGTGCCAGCAGTGAGGGCCCATATGGCTACACCTTC.

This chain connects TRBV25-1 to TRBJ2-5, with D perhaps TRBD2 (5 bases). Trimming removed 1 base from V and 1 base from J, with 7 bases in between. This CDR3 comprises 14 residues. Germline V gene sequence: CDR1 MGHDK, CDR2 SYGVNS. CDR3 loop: CASSESGFQETQYF. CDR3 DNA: TGTGCCAGCAGTGAATCGGGGTTCCAAGAGACCCAGTACTTC.

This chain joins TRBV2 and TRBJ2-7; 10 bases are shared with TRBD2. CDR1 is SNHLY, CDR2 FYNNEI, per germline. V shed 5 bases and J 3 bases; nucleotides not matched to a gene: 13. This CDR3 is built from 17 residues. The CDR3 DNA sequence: TGTGCCAGCAGTCAGTTAATCGGGACTAGCGAATACTACGAGCAGTACTTC. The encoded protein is CASSQLIGTSEYYEQYF.

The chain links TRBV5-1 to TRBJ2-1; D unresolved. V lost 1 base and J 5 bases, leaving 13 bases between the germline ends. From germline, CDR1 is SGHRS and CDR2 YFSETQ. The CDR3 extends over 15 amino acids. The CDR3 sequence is CASSLRVLDHNEQFF. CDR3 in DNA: TGCGCCAGCAGCTTGCGGGTCCTCGACCACAATGAGCAGTTCTTC.

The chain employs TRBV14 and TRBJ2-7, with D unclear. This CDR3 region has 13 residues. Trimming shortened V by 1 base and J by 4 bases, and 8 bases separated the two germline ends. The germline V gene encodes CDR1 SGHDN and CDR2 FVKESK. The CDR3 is CASSQGLIYEQYF. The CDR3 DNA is TGTGCCAGCAGCCAAGGTTTGATTTACGAGCAGTACTTC.

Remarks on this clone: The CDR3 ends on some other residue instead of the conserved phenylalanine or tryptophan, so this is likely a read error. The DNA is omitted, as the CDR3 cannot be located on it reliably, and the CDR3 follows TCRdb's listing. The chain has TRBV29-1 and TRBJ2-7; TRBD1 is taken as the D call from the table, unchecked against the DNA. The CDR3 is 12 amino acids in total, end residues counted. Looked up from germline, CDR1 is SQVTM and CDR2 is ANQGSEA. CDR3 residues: CSVVVRGHPPFL.

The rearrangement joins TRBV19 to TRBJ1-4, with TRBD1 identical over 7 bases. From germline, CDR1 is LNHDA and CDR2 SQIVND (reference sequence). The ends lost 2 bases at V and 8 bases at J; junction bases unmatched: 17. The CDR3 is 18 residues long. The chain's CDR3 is CASSIRQGRTLTPEKLFF. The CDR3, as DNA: TGTGCCAGTAGTATAAGACAGGGAAGAACCCTAACTCCCGAAAAACTGTTTTTT.

The CDR3 is CASSLGTVSMNTEAFF. The DNA for the CDR3 is TGCGCCAGCAGCCTTGGGACAGTCTCCATGAACACTGAAGCTTTCTTT. The V and J genes are TRBV4-3 and TRBJ1-1; TRBD1 agrees at 7 bases. Germline V gene lookup returns CDR1 LGHNA and CDR2 YSLEER. This CDR3 has 16 amino acids. Germline trimming cut 4 bases from V and 0 bases from J; bases unmatched to any gene: 8.

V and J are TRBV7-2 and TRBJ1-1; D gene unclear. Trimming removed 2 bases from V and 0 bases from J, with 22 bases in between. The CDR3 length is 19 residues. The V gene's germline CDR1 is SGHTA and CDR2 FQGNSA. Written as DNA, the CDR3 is TGTGCCAGCAGCTTATTTTATACCGCGGAGGGTATCGTGAACACTGAAGCTTTCTTT. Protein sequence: CASSLFYTAEGIVNTEAFF.

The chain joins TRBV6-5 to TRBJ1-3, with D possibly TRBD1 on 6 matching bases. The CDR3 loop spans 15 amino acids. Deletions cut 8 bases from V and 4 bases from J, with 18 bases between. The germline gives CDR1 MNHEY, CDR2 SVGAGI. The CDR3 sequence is CASEREGGSGNTIYF. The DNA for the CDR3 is TGTGCCAGCGAAAGGGAGGGGGGCTCCGGAAACACCATATATTTT.

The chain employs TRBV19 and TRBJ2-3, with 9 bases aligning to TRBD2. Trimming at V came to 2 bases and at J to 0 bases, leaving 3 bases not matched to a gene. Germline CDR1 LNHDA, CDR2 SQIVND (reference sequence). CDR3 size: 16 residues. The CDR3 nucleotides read TGTGCCAGTAGTATAACGCGGGGGGGAAGCACAGATACGCAGTATTTT. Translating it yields CASSITRGGSTDTQYF.

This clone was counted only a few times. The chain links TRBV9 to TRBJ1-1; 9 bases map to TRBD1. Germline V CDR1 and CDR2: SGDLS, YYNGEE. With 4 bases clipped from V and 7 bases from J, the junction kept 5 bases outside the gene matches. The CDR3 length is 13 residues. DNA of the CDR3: TGTGCCAGCAGCTACGGGACAGGGTATGAAGCTTTCTTT. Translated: CASSYGTGYEAFF.

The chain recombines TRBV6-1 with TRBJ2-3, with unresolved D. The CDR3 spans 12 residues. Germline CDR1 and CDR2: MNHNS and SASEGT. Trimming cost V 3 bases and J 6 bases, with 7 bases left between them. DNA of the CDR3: TGTGCCAGCAGTGAGGGATCGGATACGCAGTATTTT. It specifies CASSEGSDTQYF.

In nucleotides, the CDR3 is TGCGCCAGCAGGCAGCTCTCCTACGAGCAGTACTTC. Translating it yields CASRQLSYEQYF. V usage is TRBV10-2 and J usage is TRBJ2-7; D is ambiguous. Germline lookup yields CDR1 WSHSY and CDR2 SAAADI. Trimming cost V 6 bases and J 0 bases, with 6 bases left between them. The CDR3 has 12 residues.

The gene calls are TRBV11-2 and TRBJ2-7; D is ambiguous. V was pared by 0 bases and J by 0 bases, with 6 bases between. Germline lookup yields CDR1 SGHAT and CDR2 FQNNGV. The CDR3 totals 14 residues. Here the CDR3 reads CASSLESSSYEQYF. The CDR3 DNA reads TGTGCCAGCAGCTTAGAATCCAGCTCCTACGAGCAGTACTTC.

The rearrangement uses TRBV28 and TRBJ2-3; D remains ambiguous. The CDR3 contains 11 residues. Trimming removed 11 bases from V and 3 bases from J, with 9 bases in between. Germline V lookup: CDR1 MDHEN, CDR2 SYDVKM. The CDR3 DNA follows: TGTGCCTCCCTGGAAACAGATACGCAGTATTTT. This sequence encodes CASLETDTQYF. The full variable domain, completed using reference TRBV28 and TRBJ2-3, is DVKVTQSSRYLVKRTGEKVFLECVQDMDHENMFWYRQDPGLGLRLIYFSYDVKMKEKGDIPEGYSVSREKKERFSLILESASTNQTSMYLCASLETDTQYFGPGTRLTVL.

The CDR3 here is CASSSLRSVGYTF. The CDR3 DNA follows: TGTGCCAGCAGTAGTTTACGATCGGTGGGCTACACCTTC. This rearrangement joins TRBV28 to TRBJ1-2; D call uncertain. V lost 5 bases and J lost 8, with 15 bases in between. The length of the CDR3 is 13 residues. The germline V gene has CDR1 MDHEN and CDR2 SYDVKM.

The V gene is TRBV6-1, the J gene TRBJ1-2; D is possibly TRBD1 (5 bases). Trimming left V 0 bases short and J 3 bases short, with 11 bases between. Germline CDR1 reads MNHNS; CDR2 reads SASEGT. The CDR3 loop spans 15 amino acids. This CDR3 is CASSEAGGGYYGYTF. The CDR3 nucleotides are TGTGCCAGCAGTGAAGCTGGGGGGGGGTACTATGGCTACACCTTC.

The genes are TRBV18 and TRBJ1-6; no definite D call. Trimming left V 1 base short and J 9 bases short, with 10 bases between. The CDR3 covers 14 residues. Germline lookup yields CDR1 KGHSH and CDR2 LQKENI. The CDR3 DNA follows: TGTGCCAGCTCACCACTACAGAACGGTTCACCCCTCCACTTT. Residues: CASSPLQNGSPLHF.

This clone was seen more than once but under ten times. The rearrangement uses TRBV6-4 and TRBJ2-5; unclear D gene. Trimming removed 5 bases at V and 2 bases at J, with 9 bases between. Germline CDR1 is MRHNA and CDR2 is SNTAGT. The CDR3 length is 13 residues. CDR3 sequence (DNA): TGTGCCAGCAGTCCCCAGGTTCAAGAGACCCAGTACTTC. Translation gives CASSPQVQETQYF.

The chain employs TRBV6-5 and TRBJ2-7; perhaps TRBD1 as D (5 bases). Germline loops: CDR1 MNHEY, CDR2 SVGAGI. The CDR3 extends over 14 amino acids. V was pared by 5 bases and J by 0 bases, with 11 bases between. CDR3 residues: CASSPQTASYEQYF. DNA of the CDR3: TGTGCCAGCAGTCCCCAGACAGCCTCCTACGAGCAGTACTTC.